Listed here are 32 T cell receptor beta chains from one sample, sequenced in a study of cytomegalovirus exposure and HLA in healthy donors. The PCR made use of 60 Vbeta and 13 Jbeta primers. The table came from immunoSEQ multiplex PCR; TCRdb's copy has only in-frame clones and leaves some out. The top ten hold 1% to 1.5% of the sample, which has approximately 190,000 clones, around 87% seen once. Sequences were obtained from PBMCs. These receptors were taken from a man younger than 40 in good health and CMV-seronegative.

In the case of this clone: The junction and the germline gene differ at one end; a read error may be behind it. The chain links TRBV7-9 to TRBJ2-7; 9 bases are a match to TRBD2. Germline lookup yields CDR1 SEHNR and CDR2 FQNEAQ (reference sequence). The CDR3 extends over 15 amino acids. For the CDR3, the DNA is TGTTCCAGCAGCCCCAGCTTAGCGGGGGCCTACGAGCAGTACTTC. Protein product: CSSSPSLAGAYEQYF.

This clone was counted a few times. The V and J genes are TRBV4-2 and TRBJ2-3; 8 bases fit TRBD2. Germline V gene data show CDR1 as LGHNA and CDR2 as YNFKEQ. The CDR3 has 18 amino acids. With V trimmed by 2 bases and J by 2 bases, 12 bases remained unmatched. DNA for the CDR3: TGTGCCAGCAGCCAAACTGGGGCTAGCGGGCGCAACACAGATACGCAGTATTTT. It encodes CASSQTGASGRNTDTQYF.

This clone has only one observation. The gene calls are TRBV5-1 and TRBJ1-1; no clear D. Germline-derived CDR1 and CDR2 are SGHRS and YFSETQ. The V and J ends lost 0 bases and 2 bases respectively, with 5 bases between them. The CDR3 length is 13 residues. CDR3 sequence reads: CASSLGGNTEAFF. The CDR3 nucleotides read TGCGCCAGCAGCTTGGGAGGTAACACTGAAGCTTTCTTT. The full variable domain, in which reference TRBV5-1 and TRBJ1-1 provide the parts outside the CDR3, is KAGVTQTPRYLIKTRGQQVTLSCSPISGHRSVSWYQQTPGQGLQFLFEYFSETQRNKGNFPGRFSGRQFSNSRSEMNVSTLELGDSALYLCASSLGGNTEAFFGQGTRLTVV.

J is TRBJ2-3 and V is TRBV6-1, with 11 bases matching TRBD2. This CDR3 has 17 amino acids. Germline values: CDR1 MNHNS, CDR2 SASEGT. J gave up 6 bases and V 4 bases, and 12 bases lay outside the gene matches. The CDR3 here is CASSVASGGPTSDTQYF. CDR3 nucleotide sequence: TGTGCCAGCAGTGTGGCTAGCGGGGGGCCAACTAGTGATACGCAGTATTTT.

The chain has TRBV18 and TRBJ2-1, with TRBD2 identical over 8 bases. The germline V gene has CDR1 KGHSH and CDR2 LQKENI. This CDR3 spans 16 amino acids. With 2 bases clipped from V and 0 bases from J, the junction kept 3 bases outside the gene matches. The CDR3 DNA is TGTGCCAGCTCACCATTCACTAGCGGCTCCTACAATGAGCAGTTCTTC. Translated, it gives CASSPFTSGSYNEQFF.

This chain connects TRBV18 to TRBJ2-5, with 7 bases that match TRBD1. CDR1 KGHSH and CDR2 LQKENI come from the germline V gene. This CDR3 spans 15 amino acids. The ends lost 4 bases at V and 5 bases at J; junction bases unmatched: 10. The CDR3 loop reads CASSLSGQTRETQYF. The CDR3, as DNA: TGTGCCAGCTCACTTTCGGGACAGACACGGGAGACCCAGTACTTC.

This clone has a handful of counts. The V gene is TRBV7-9, the J gene TRBJ2-7; TRBD1 matches at 10 bases. CDR1 is SEHNR, CDR2 FQNEAQ, per germline (reference sequence). V trimming: 5 bases; J trimming: 6 bases; junction bases outside the gene matches: 7. There are 14 residues in the CDR3. CDR3 DNA: TGTGCCAGCAGCCACGGACAGGGGGTAGGCGAGCAGTACTTC. Protein product: CASSHGQGVGEQYF.

The gene calls are TRBV6-1 and TRBJ1-4; 8 bases are shared with TRBD1. The trim removed 6 bases at V and 5 bases at J, leaving 5 bases unmatched. CDR1 and CDR2 from the germline V gene are MNHNS and SASEGT. This CDR3 region has 14 residues. The DNA for the CDR3 is TGTGCCAGCAGCCGAGACAGGGGAAATGAAAAACTGTTTTTT. It encodes CASSRDRGNEKLFF.

The CDR3 here is CASSYSFTYEQYF. For the CDR3, the DNA is TGTGCCAGCAGTTACTCTTTTACATACGAGCAGTACTTC. The chain is built from TRBV6-5 and TRBJ2-7, with unresolved D. The V end lost 0 bases, the J end lost 4 bases, and 7 bases lay between the germline ends. From germline, CDR1 is MNHEY and CDR2 SVGAGI. The CDR3 loop spans 13 amino acids.

The chain links TRBV7-2 to TRBJ2-1; TRBD2 aligns across 9 bases. The CDR3 totals 15 residues. V shed 3 bases and J 8 bases; nucleotides not matched to a gene: 8. Germline lookup yields CDR1 SGHTA and CDR2 FQGNSA. Written as DNA, the CDR3 is TGTGCCAGCAGCTTGGCGGGAGGGCCTCCACATGAGCAGTTCTTC. This sequence encodes CASSLAGGPPHEQFF.

The chain's CDR3 is CASSEWGTSNEQFF. The CDR3 DNA sequence: TGTGCCAGCAGTGAATGGGGGACTTCCAATGAGCAGTTCTTC. This sequence joins TRBV2 and TRBJ2-1; perhaps TRBD2 as D (6 bases). V was trimmed by 2 bases and J by 6 bases, leaving 11 bases between them. The germline V gene encodes CDR1 SNHLY and CDR2 FYNNEI. The length of the CDR3 is 14 residues.

This chain joins TRBV28 and TRBJ1-2, with D uncertain. CDR3 length: 14 amino acids. Trimming shortened V by 3 bases and J by 8 bases, and 16 bases separated the two germline ends. Germline V CDR1 and CDR2: MDHEN, SYDVKM. The CDR3 is CASSFAGFGLGYTF. DNA of the CDR3: TGTGCCAGCAGTTTTGCGGGGTTTGGATTGGGCTACACCTTC.

The chain links TRBV11-3 to TRBJ2-2; D gene ambiguous. V lost 5 bases and J 0 bases, leaving 10 bases between the germline ends. The CDR3 runs to 15 residues. In germline, CDR1 is SGHNT, CDR2 YENEEA. The CDR3 spells CASSRVAANTGELFF. As DNA, the CDR3 is TGTGCCAGCAGCCGGGTAGCAGCGAACACCGGGGAGCTGTTTTTT. Full variable domain (remainder filled in from reference TRBV11-3 and TRBJ2-2): EAGVVQSPRYKIIEKKQPVAFWCNPISGHNTLYWYLQNLGQGPELLIRYENEEAVDDSQLPKDRFSAERLKGVDSTLKIQPAELGDSAVYLCASSRVAANTGELFFGEGSRLTVL.

The chain recombines TRBV5-1 with TRBJ1-6, with TRBD1 as a possible D gene (5 bases). Trimming pared 7 bases from V and 3 bases from J, leaving 23 bases between. Germline lookup yields CDR1 SGHRS and CDR2 YFSETQ. This CDR3 is built from 18 residues. CDR3: CASSRGTDGSVYNSPLHF. As DNA, the CDR3 is TGCGCCAGCTCCCGGGGGACCGATGGCAGTGTCTATAATTCACCCCTCCACTTT. The full variable domain, with the rest looked up from reference TRBV5-1 and TRBJ1-6, is KAGVTQTPRYLIKTRGQQVTLSCSPISGHRSVSWYQQTPGQGLQFLFEYFSETQRNKGNFPGRFSGRQFSNSRSEMNVSTLELGDSALYLCASSRGTDGSVYNSPLHFGNGTRLTVT.

The chain couples TRBV5-6 to TRBJ2-1; TRBD1 aligns across 7 bases. Germline V gene sequence: CDR1 SGHDT, CDR2 YYEEEE. This CDR3 comprises 16 residues. Unmatched junction bases numbered 6, after V lost 0 bases and J lost 3 bases. The CDR3 DNA reads as TGTGCCAGCAGCTTGGCCAACAGGGGTCTCTACAATGAGCAGTTCTTC. This encodes CASSLANRGLYNEQFF.

Written as DNA, the CDR3 is TGCGCCAGCAGTCCCAGGGGCCAAGAGACCCAGTACTTC. Translation: CASSPRGQETQYF. The J gene is TRBJ2-5, the V gene TRBV23-1; possibly TRBD1 for D (6 bases). TRBV23-1 counts as an open reading frame of uncertain function. V was trimmed by 4 bases and J by 1 base, leaving 7 bases between them. CDR3 length equals 13 residues.

This chain links TRBV5-4 with TRBJ2-1, with 9 bases fitting TRBD2. The CDR3 is made up of 16 amino acids. The germline V gene has CDR1 SGHNT and CDR2 YYREEE (reference sequence). V lost 3 bases and J lost 0; bases outside the gene matches: 4. The CDR3 sequence: CASSYFSGSSYNEQFF. The CDR3 coding sequence is TGTGCCAGCAGCTACTTTAGCGGGAGCTCCTACAATGAGCAGTTCTTC.

V gene TRBV9 combines with J gene TRBJ2-6; D unclear. CDR1 is SGDLS and CDR2 is YYNGEE in the germline V gene. Trimming took off 3 bases at V and 0 bases at J, with 25 bases between the two ends. The CDR3 has 21 residues. CDR3 nucleotides: TGTGCCAGCAGCGGTCAATGGAACTTTGCGGAAAAAAGCTCTGGGGCCAACGTCCTGACTTTC. Its protein is CASSGQWNFAEKSSGANVLTF.

The V gene is TRBV5-1, the J gene TRBJ2-2; D might be TRBD1 (5 bases). Germline values: CDR1 SGHRS, CDR2 YFSETQ. The CDR3 contains 16 residues. Trimming removed 5 bases from V and 0 bases from J, with 14 bases in between. The CDR3 spells CASSFLDSANTGELFF. The CDR3 bases are TGCGCCAGCAGTTTCCTTGACAGCGCGAACACCGGGGAGCTGTTTTTT.

This clone was recorded only once. The chain carries TRBV4-1 and TRBJ2-3, with a weak D call TRBD1 (6 bases). V was trimmed by 2 bases and J by 6 bases, leaving 12 bases between them. The CDR3 has 14 amino acids. Looked up from germline, CDR1 is MGHRA and CDR2 is YSYEKL. The CDR3 DNA reads TGCGCCAGCAGCCAAAAAAACAGGGCTGATACGCAGTATTTT. This translates into CASSQKNRADTQYF.

The rearrangement uses TRBV7-9 and TRBJ1-5, with 8 bases matching TRBD1. The CDR3 contains 13 residues. Germline-derived CDR1 and CDR2 are SEHNR and FQNEAQ (reference sequence). The V gene end was trimmed by 5 bases and the J gene end by 7 bases; junction bases not matched to a gene: 4. CDR3 sequence: CASSQQGGQPQHF. The CDR3 nucleotides are TGTGCCAGCAGCCAACAGGGGGGGCAGCCCCAGCATTTT.

The chain links TRBV19 to TRBJ2-3; 13 bases match TRBD2. Germline CDR1 reads LNHDA; CDR2 reads SQIVND (reference sequence). The CDR3 runs 16 residues. J gave up 1 base and V 4 bases, and 2 bases lay outside the gene matches. Here the CDR3 reads CASSRTSGSRTDTQYF. The CDR3 region has the DNA TGTGCCAGTAGTAGGACTAGCGGGAGCCGCACAGATACGCAGTATTTT.

The chain links TRBV10-3 to TRBJ1-2; 7 bases map to TRBD1. Unmatched junction bases numbered 9, after V lost 5 bases and J lost 6 bases. In germline, CDR1 is ENHRY, CDR2 SYGVKD. This CDR3 is 14 amino acids long. The CDR3 reads CAISKTTGWDGYTF. Written as DNA, the CDR3 is TGTGCCATCAGTAAGACGACAGGGTGGGATGGCTACACCTTC.

The gene calls are TRBV11-3 and TRBJ2-1; 14 bases are a match to TRBD2. This CDR3 contains 16 residues. Germline trimming cut 1 base from V and 4 bases from J; bases unmatched to any gene: 0. Per germline, CDR1 SGHNT and CDR2 YENEEA. CDR3 residues: CASSLGLAGGYNEQFF. In DNA form, the CDR3 reads TGTGCCAGCAGCTTAGGACTAGCGGGGGGGTACAATGAGCAGTTCTTC.

On this clone itself: The same CDR3 arises from other DNA sequences in this sample as well. This chain connects TRBV20-1 to TRBJ2-3; D gene uncertain. The CDR3 covers 11 residues. Germline values: CDR1 DFQATT, CDR2 SNEGSKA (reference sequence). V dropped 6 bases and J dropped 2 bases, with 6 bases sitting between them. The CDR3 DNA follows: TGCAGTGCAGCAACCACAGATACGCAGTATTTT. Its protein is CSAATTDTQYF.

This clone was found once. The rearrangement uses TRBV7-2 and TRBJ1-6; D unclear. Germline V CDR1 and CDR2: SGHTA, FQGNSA. This CDR3 has 14 amino acids. Trimming pared 3 bases from V and 7 bases from J, leaving 10 bases between. This CDR3 is CASSFRPRNSPLHF. In nucleotides, the CDR3 is TGTGCCAGCAGCTTTCGTCCACGGAATTCACCCCTCCACTTT.

CDR3 nucleotides: TGTGCCACCCGGGACAGATACAATGAGCAGTTCTTC. This encodes CATRDRYNEQFF. This sequence joins TRBV7-9 and TRBJ2-1, with 7 bases lining up with TRBD1. Germline V gives CDR1 SEHNR, CDR2 FQNEAQ (reference sequence). J lost 4 bases, V lost 10 bases, and 4 bases had no gene match. This CDR3 comprises 12 residues.

J is TRBJ2-3 and V is TRBV11-2; TRBD2 agrees at 9 bases. CDR3 length: 15 amino acids. V dropped 5 bases and J dropped 3; count of bases not matched to a gene: 6. Germline lookup yields CDR1 SGHAT and CDR2 FQNNGV. The CDR3 here is CASSLSGGLTDTQYF. CDR3 coding DNA: TGTGCCAGCAGCCTTAGCGGGGGACTTACAGATACGCAGTATTTT. Complete variable domain (other parts from reference TRBV11-2 and TRBJ2-3): EAGVAQSPRYKIIEKRQSVAFWCNPISGHATLYWYQQILGQGPKLLIQFQNNGVVDDSQLPKDRFSAERLKGVDSTLKIQPAKLEDSAVYLCASSLSGGLTDTQYFGPGTRLTVL.

This clone was detected only a few times. The genes are TRBV5-1 and TRBJ2-3; TRBD1 aligns across 12 bases. Germline trimming cut 0 bases from V and 0 bases from J; bases unmatched to any gene: 5. This CDR3 comprises 18 residues. Germline lookup yields CDR1 SGHRS and CDR2 YFSETQ. CDR3 sequence (DNA): TGCGCCAGCAGCTTGGTGGGACAGGGGGCGTCTAGCACAGATACGCAGTATTTT. Its protein product is CASSLVGQGASSTDTQYF. Full variable domain (rest looked up from reference TRBV5-1 and TRBJ2-3): KAGVTQTPRYLIKTRGQQVTLSCSPISGHRSVSWYQQTPGQGLQFLFEYFSETQRNKGNFPGRFSGRQFSNSRSEMNVSTLELGDSALYLCASSLVGQGASSTDTQYFGPGTRLTVL.

The rearrangement uses TRBV2 and TRBJ1-1, with 8 bases lining up with TRBD1. V lost 6 bases and J lost 5; bases outside the gene matches: 8. CDR3 length equals 14 residues. The germline V gene has CDR1 SNHLY and CDR2 FYNNEI. The CDR3, as DNA: TGTGCCAGCAGAGACAGGGGAGTGGAAACTGAAGCTTTCTTT. Translating gives CASRDRGVETEAFF.

V is TRBV28 and J is TRBJ2-7, with 9 bases matching TRBD2. The ends lost 2 bases at V and 7 bases at J; junction bases unmatched: 9. This CDR3 region has 15 residues. Germline loops: CDR1 MDHEN, CDR2 SYDVKM. The CDR3 region has the DNA TGTGCCAGCAGTTTAGGGCGGGGGGGCCTGGGGGAGCAGTACTTC. This sequence encodes CASSLGRGGLGEQYF. The variable domain in full, completed from reference TRBV28 and TRBJ2-7, reads DVKVTQSSRYLVKRTGEKVFLECVQDMDHENMFWYRQDPGLGLRLIYFSYDVKMKEKGDIPEGYSVSREKKERFSLILESASTNQTSMYLCASSLGRGGLGEQYFGPGTRLTVT.

The V gene is TRBV6-5, the J gene TRBJ1-5, with unresolved D. This CDR3 has 13 amino acids. Per germline, CDR1 MNHEY and CDR2 SVGAGI. Trimming shortened V by 8 bases and J by 4 bases, and 12 bases separated the two germline ends. CDR3 protein: CASSRERNQPQHF. The CDR3 DNA reads as TGTGCCAGCTCACGGGAAAGGAATCAGCCCCAGCATTTT.